This TCR beta chain was sequenced during a study of blood T cells in healthy people across ages. Whole-study results and caveats: Nothing was known about donor CMV status, and this possibly confounded expanded clonotype changes. Estimated diversity across one million T cells was deemed an underestimate. Per million T cells, TCR beta diversity dropped about linearly as age rose.

Using a J-beta primer mix together with a sample-barcoded 5' primer, a second PCR was run for roughly 6 to 12 cycles. With 12 random nucleotides, a template-switch adaptor tagged each individual cDNA molecule. TCRdb re-called the 5' RACE reads through MiXCR, storing one row per CDR3 protein. The top ten clones hold nearly 20% of a sample with around 800,000 distinct CDR3 sequences, roughly 44% of them seen once. On this clonotype itself: Its antigen is unknown.

Deletions cut 0 bases from V and 4 bases from J, with 15 bases between. This CDR3 is built from 15 residues. The germline CDR1 and CDR2 sequences are DFQATT and SNEGSKA (reference sequence). The receptor was isolated from a man in his 60s in good health. The V call is TRBV20-1, the J call TRBJ1-2; TRBD1 is a possible D gene (5 bases). The specimen was blood. CDR3 loop: CSARDFQGRGYGYTF. CDR3 DNA: TGCAGTGCTAGAGATTTCCAGGGAAGAGGCTATGGCTACACCTTC.